This TCR beta chain emerged from a study of blood T cell repertoires in COVID-19. The CDR3 is made up of 21 amino acids. Germline V CDR1 and CDR2: LGHNT, FRNRAP. V lost 0 bases and J 0 bases, leaving 24 bases between the germline ends. Profiled with immunoSEQ multiplex PCR; TCRdb holds only in-frame clones, not every one. The data contain under 400,000 clones, nearly 90% of them singletons. Sequenced: peripheral blood. The chain links TRBV12-5 to TRBJ2-1; perhaps TRBD1 as D (5 bases). The clonotype originates from a man younger than 30 with active or convalescent COVID-19. Here the CDR3 reads CASGLVSPLYQGLSSYNEQFF. CDR3 sequence (DNA): TGTGCTAGTGGTTTGGTATCCCCCCTCTATCAGGGCCTGAGCTCCTACAATGAGCAGTTCTTC. The variable domain in full, completed from reference TRBV12-5 and TRBJ2-1, reads DARVTQTPRHKVTEMGQEVTMRCQPILGHNTVFWYRQTMMQGLELLAYFRNRAPLDDSGMPKDRFSAEMPDATLATLKIQPSEPRDSAVYFCASGLVSPLYQGLSSYNEQFFGPGTRLTVL.